Listed below are T cell receptor beta chains from one sample, sequenced in a study of blood T cell repertoires in COVID-19. Only in-frame clones appear in the TCRdb table, and some are missing; sequencing was by immunoSEQ multiplex PCR. The sample holds about 270,000 clones; about 89% are singletons and the top ten take about 2.7%. Sequencing was performed on PBMCs or T cells enriched from blood (not recorded which). Every receptor here comes from a woman between 18 and 29 years old who had recovered from COVID-19. Each CDR3 is given with its conserved first and last residue. D genes are given only for firm matches. Where a row states a size, it is once, few, many or the class of an expanded clone; other rows omit it.

d_call	v_call	clone_size	j_call	cdr3_aa	cdr3_nt
TRBD1	TRBV25-1	NA	TRBJ1-4	CASSERAGGSEKLFF	TGTGCCAGCAGTGAACGGGCAGGGGGTTCTGAAAAACTGTTTTTT
NA	TRBV7-2	once	TRBJ2-3	CASSFDVETGDLDTQYF	TGTGCCAGCAGCTTTGATGTTGAGACAGGCGATCTGGATACGCAGTATTTT
NA	TRBV6-6	few	TRBJ2-7	CASSYSGGRVPYEQYF	TGTGCCAGCAGTTACTCCGGGGGGCGCGTCCCCTACGAGCAGTACTTC
NA	TRBV11-2	NA	TRBJ1-1	CASRGGVGTVNTEAFF	TGTGCCAGCAGGGGGGGTGTTGGGACGGTGAACACTGAAGCTTTCTTT
TRBD2	TRBV27	NA	TRBJ2-1	CASSPRLAGAPGNEQFF	TGTGCCAGCAGTCCCCGACTAGCGGGGGCCCCTGGGAATGAGCAGTTCTTC
TRBD1	TRBV27	NA	TRBJ1-2	CASSLRGQSLDYGYTF	TGTGCCAGCAGTTTACGGGGACAGTCGCTCGACTATGGCTACACCTTC
NA	TRBV6-2/TRBV6-3	NA	TRBJ2-3	CASSPGFTNTDTQYF	TGTGCCAGCAGTCCAGGCTTTACAAACACAGATACGCAGTATTTT
NA	TRBV11-2	NA	TRBJ2-7	CASSPNSGTYEQYF	TGTGCCAGCAGCCCCAATAGCGGAACCTACGAGCAGTACTTC
NA	TRBV19	NA	TRBJ2-4	CASSELEDIQYF	TGTGCCAGTAGTGAACTAGAGGACATTCAGTACTTC
TRBD1	TRBV29-1	once	TRBJ1-1	CSVAPFGQGITEAFF	TGCAGCGTTGCACCCTTCGGACAGGGGATCACTGAAGCTTTCTTT
NA	TRBV6-1	NA	TRBJ1-2	CASSDPRQDRYGYTF	TGTGCCAGCAGTGACCCTCGACAGGACCGCTATGGCTACACCTTC
NA	TRBV12-3/TRBV12-4	NA	TRBJ1-1	CASSWARTEAFF	TGTGCCAGCAGTTGGGCCCGCACTGAAGCTTTCTTT
NA	TRBV28	once	TRBJ1-1	CASRQRQRNTEAFF	TGTGCCAGCAGACAGCGACAGCGGAACACTGAAGCTTTCTTT
NA	TRBV29-1	once	TRBJ2-7	CSVELAAGTYEQYF	TGCAGCGTTGAGTTGGCAGCCGGGACCTACGAGCAGTACTTC
NA	TRBV4-1	NA	TRBJ2-2	CASSQGEQNTGELFF	TGCGCCAGCAGCCAAGGTGAACAGAACACCGGGGAGCTGTTTTTT
NA	TRBV14	NA	TRBJ1-2	CASSRLDPADYGYTF	TGTGCCAGCAGCCGTTTAGACCCCGCGGACTATGGCTACACCTTC
NA	TRBV21-1	NA	TRBJ2-5	CVRRGGSRAQYF	TGTGTCCGAAGGGGGGGATCCAGGGCCCAGTACTTC
TRBD1	TRBV6-5	NA	TRBJ1-2	CASRDLGTGYGYTF	TGTGCCAGCAGGGATCTTGGGACAGGCTATGGCTACACCTTC
TRBD2	TRBV5-1	NA	TRBJ2-5	CASSSTSTGQETQYF	TGCGCCAGCAGCTCGACTAGCACGGGCCAAGAGACCCAGTACTTC
TRBD1	TRBV28	once	TRBJ1-1	CASSFRTGTEAFF	TGTGCCAGCAGTTTTCGGACAGGCACTGAAGCTTTCTTT
NA	TRBV29-1	NA	TRBJ2-5	CSTSPSGAPETQYF	TGCAGTACCTCCCCTTCGGGAGCCCCAGAGACCCAGTACTTC
TRBD2	TRBV28	NA	TRBJ2-2	CASSLSIRTSGRWETGELFF	TGTGCCAGCAGTTTGTCGATAAGAACTAGCGGGAGGTGGGAGACCGGGGAGCTGTTTTTT
TRBD1	TRBV7-9	NA	TRBJ1-4	CASSFDGQGMEKLFF	TGTGCCAGCAGCTTCGACGGACAGGGGATGGAAAAACTGTTTTTT
TRBD1	TRBV4-3	NA	TRBJ2-1	CASSQDWSGSDRGDNEQFF	TGCGCCAGCAGCCAAGATTGGTCGGGGTCGGACAGGGGAGACAATGAGCAGTTCTTC
TRBD2	TRBV5-1	once	TRBJ2-7	CASRRDGTSDEQYF	TGCGCCAGCAGACGAGACGGGACTAGCGACGAGCAGTACTTC
NA	TRBV5-4	NA	TRBJ1-1	CASSSGGGLENTEAFF	TGTGCCAGCAGCTCGGGGGGCGGGTTGGAGAACACTGAAGCTTTCTTT
TRBD1	TRBV4-3	NA	TRBJ1-4	CASSPQGIRDGNEKLFF	TGCGCCAGCAGCCCACAGGGGATCCGGGACGGTAATGAAAAACTGTTTTTT